The subject of this entry is one T cell receptor (beta chain). The sample originates from a study of T-cell memory formation after mild COVID-19. CDR1 is MNHEY and CDR2 is SVGEGT in the germline V gene. There are 14 residues in the CDR3. V shed 9 bases and J shed 5 bases, with 19 bases lying between them. TCRdb reprocessed the 5' RACE reads via MiXCR and lists one record per CDR3 protein. Among around 150,000 distinct CDR3 sequences listed, around a third were seen once. The chain joins TRBV6-2 or TRBV6-3 to TRBJ1-2; D perhaps matches TRBD1 (5 bases). This sequence was found in an adult woman who had mild COVID-19 (a few samples of this study predate the infection). Cell type and time point are not known. The source material was PBMCs or a T cell subset sorted from them (not recorded which). CDR3 sequence (DNA): TGTGCCAGTGTTTTCGACCGGGACTCGTATGGCTACACCTTC. Translating it yields CASVFDRDSYGYTF.